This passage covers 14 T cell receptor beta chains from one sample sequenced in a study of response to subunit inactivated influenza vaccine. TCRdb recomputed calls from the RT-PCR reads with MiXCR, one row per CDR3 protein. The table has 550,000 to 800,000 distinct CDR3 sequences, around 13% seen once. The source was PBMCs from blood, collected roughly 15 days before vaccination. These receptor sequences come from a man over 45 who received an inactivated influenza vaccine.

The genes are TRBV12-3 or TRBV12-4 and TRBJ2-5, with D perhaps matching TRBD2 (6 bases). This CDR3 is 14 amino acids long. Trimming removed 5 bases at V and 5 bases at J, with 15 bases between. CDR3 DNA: TGTGCCAGCAGTCCCTGGGACTTGGAGGAGACCCAGTACTTC. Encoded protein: CASSPWDLEETQYF.

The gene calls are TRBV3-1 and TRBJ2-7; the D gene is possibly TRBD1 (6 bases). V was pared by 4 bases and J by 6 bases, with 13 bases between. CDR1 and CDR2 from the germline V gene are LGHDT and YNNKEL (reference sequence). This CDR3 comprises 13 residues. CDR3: CASSREQGGEQYF. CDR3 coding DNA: TGTGCCAGCAGCCGTGAACAGGGTGGCGAGCAGTACTTC.

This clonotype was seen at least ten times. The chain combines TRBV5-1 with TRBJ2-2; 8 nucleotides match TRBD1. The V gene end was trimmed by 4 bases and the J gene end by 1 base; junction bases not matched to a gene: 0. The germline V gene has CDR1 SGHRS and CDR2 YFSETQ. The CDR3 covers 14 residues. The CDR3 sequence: CASSGTGNTGELFF. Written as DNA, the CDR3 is TGCGCCAGCAGCGGGACAGGGAACACCGGGGAGCTGTTTTTT. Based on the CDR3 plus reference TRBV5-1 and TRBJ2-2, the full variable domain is KAGVTQTPRYLIKTRGQQVTLSCSPISGHRSVSWYQQTPGQGLQFLFEYFSETQRNKGNFPGRFSGRQFSNSRSEMNVSTLELGDSALYLCASSGTGNTGELFFGEGSRLTVL.

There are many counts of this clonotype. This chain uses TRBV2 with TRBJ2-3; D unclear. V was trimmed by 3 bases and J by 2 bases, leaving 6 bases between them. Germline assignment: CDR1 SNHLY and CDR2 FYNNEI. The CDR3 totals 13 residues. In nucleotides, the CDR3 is TGTGCCAGCAGTGAGGGGATCACAGATACGCAGTATTTT. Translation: CASSEGITDTQYF. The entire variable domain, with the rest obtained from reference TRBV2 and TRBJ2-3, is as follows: EPEVTQTPSHQVTQMGQEVILRCVPISNHLYFYWYRQILGQKVEFLVSFYNNEISEKSEIFDDQFSVERPDGSNFTLKIRSTKLEDSAMYFCASSEGITDTQYFGPGTRLTVL.

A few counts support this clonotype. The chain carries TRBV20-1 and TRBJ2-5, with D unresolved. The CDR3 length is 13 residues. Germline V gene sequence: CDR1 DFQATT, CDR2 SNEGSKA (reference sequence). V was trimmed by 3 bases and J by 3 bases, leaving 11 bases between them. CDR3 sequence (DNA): TGCAGTGCTAGCGGCTGGCAAAAAGAGACCCAGTACTTC. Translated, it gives CSASGWQKETQYF.

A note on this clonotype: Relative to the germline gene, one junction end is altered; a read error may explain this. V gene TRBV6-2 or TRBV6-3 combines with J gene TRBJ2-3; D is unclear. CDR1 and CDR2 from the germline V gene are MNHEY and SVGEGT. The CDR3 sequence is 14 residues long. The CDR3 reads CASSYGLRTDTQYF. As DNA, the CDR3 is TGTGCCAGCAGTTACGGGCTCCGCACCGATACGCAGTATTTT.

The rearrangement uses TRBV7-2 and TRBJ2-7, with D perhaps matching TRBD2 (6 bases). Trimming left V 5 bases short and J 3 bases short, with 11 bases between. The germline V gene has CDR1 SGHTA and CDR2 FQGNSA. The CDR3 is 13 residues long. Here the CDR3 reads CASSAGLVYEQYF. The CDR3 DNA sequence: TGTGCCAGCAGCGCGGGACTTGTCTACGAGCAGTACTTC. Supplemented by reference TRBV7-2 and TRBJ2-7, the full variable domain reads GAGVSQSPSNKVTEKGKDVELRCDPISGHTALYWYRQSLGQGLEFLIYFQGNSAPDKSGLPSDRFSAERTGGSVSTLTIQRTQQEDSAVYLCASSAGLVYEQYFGPGTRLTVT.

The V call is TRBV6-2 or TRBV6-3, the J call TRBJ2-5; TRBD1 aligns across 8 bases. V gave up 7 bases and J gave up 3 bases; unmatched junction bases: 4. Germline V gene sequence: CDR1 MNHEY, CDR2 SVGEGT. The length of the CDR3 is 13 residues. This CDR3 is CASNRGLKETQYF. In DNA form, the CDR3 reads TGTGCCAGCAACAGGGGGTTAAAAGAGACCCAGTACTTC.

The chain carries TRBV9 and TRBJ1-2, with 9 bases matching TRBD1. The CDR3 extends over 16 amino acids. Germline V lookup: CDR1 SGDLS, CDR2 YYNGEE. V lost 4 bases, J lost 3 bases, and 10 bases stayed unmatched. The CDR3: CASSLTPGQGHYGYTF. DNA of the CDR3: TGTGCCAGCAGCTTAACTCCAGGACAGGGGCACTATGGCTACACCTTC.

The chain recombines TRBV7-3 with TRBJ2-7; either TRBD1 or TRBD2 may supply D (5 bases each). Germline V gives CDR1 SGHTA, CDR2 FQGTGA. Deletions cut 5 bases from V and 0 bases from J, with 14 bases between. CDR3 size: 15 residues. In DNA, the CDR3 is TGTGCCAGCAGCCTACTCCCGGGGCCCTCCTACGAGCAGTACTTC. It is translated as CASSLLPGPSYEQYF.

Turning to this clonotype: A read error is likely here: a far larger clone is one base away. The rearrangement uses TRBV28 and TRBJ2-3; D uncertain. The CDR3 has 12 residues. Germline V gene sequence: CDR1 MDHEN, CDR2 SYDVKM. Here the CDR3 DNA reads TGTACCAGCAGTTTAGTATCGGATACGCAGTATTTT. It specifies CTSSLVSDTQYF.

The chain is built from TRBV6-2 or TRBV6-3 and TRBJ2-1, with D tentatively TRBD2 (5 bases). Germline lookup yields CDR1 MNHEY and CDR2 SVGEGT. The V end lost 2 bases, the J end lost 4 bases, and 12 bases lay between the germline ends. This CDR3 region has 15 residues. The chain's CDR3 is CASSYLREGYNEQFF. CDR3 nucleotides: TGTGCCAGCAGTTACCTACGGGAAGGGTACAATGAGCAGTTCTTC.

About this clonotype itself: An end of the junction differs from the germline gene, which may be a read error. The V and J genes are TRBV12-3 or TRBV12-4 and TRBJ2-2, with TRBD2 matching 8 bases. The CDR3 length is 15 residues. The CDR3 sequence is CASSVAGMFTGELFF. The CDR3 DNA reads TGTGCCAGCAGTGTAGCGGGAATGTTCACCGGGGAGCTGTTTTTT.

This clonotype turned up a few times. CDR3 sequence: CASSLGEGSQNSPLHF. The CDR3 bases are TGCGCCAGCAGCCTCGGCGAGGGGTCTCAAAATTCACCCCTCCACTTT. This chain uses TRBV4-3 with TRBJ1-6; TRBD1 might be the D (5 bases). Per germline, CDR1 LGHNA and CDR2 YSLEER. V was clipped by 4 bases and J by 7 bases, with 17 bases between them. The CDR3 extends over 16 amino acids.